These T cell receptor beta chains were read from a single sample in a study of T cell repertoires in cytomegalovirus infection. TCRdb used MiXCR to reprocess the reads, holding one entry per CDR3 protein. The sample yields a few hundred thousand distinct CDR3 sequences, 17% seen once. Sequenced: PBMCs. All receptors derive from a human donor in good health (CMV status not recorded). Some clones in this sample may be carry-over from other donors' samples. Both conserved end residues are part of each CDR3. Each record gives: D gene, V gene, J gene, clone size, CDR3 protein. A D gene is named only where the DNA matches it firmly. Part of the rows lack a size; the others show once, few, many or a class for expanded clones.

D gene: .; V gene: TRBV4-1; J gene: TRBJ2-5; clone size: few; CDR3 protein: CASSPSETKETQYF
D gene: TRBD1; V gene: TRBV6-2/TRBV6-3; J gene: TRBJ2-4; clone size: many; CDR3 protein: CASGKTGVLGIQYF
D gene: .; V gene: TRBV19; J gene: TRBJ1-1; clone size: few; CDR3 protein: CASEDRRDAVKAFF
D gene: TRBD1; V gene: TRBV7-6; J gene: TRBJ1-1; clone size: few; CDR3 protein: CASSRQGEMNTEAFF
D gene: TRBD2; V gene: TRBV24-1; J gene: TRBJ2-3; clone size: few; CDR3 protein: CATSDLTRGATDTQYF
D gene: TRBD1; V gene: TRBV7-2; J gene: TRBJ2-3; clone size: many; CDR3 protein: CASSLTRDRAESTDTQYF
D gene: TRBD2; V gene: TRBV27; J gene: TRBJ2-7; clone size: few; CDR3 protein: CASRAGTTYEQYF
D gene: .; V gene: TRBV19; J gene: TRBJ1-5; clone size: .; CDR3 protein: CASSNMGLGPQHF
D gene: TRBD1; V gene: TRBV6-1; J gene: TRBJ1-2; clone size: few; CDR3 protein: CASSGDRGYDGYTF
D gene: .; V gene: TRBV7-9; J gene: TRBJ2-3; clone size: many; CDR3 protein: CASSLDTQYF
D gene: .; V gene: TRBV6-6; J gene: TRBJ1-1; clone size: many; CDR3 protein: CASSYSERVTEAFF
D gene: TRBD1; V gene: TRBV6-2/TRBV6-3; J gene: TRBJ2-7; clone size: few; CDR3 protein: CASRDPTGDSYEQYF
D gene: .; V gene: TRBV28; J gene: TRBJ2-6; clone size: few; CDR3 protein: CASSRPPGANVLTF
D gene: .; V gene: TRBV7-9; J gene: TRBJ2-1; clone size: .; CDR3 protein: CASSLNSGSYNEQFF
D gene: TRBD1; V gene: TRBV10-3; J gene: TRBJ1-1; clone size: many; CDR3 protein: CAISEAGTGGPGTEAFF
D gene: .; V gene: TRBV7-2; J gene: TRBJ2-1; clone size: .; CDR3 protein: CASSLLFYNEQFF
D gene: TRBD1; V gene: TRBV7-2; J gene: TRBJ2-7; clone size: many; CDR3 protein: CASSDRQGRISYEQYF
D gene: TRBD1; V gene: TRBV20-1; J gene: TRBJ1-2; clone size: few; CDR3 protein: CSARGGQGVNYGYTF
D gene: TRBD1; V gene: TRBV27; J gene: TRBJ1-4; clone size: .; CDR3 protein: CASSSGQDPQKLFF
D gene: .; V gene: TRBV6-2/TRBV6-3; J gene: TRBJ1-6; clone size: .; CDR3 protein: CASSYGSARSPLHF
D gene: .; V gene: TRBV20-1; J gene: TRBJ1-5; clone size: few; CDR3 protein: CSARYSNQPQHF
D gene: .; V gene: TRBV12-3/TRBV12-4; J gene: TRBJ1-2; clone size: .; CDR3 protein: CATSPDSNYGYTF
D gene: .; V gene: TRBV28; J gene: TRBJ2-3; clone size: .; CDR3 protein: CASSLFGADTQYF
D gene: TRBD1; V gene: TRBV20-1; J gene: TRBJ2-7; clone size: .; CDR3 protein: CSARDPGQGVNEQYF
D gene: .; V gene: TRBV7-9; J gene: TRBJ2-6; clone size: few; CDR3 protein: CASSPWTGANVLTF
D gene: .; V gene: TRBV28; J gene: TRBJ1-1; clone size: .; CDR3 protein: CASSLNFDSQFRPEAFF
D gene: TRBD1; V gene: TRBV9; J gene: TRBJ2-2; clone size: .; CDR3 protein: CASSRTGTGNTGELFF
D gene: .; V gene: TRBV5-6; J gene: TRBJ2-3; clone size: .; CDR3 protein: CVSSSDTTDTQYF
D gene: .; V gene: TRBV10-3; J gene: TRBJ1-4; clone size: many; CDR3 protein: CAISDQSGANEKLFF
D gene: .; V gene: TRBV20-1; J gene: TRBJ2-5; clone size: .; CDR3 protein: CSASKTGATQETQYF
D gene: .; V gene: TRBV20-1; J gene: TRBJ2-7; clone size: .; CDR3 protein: CSARGAGQNSYEQYF
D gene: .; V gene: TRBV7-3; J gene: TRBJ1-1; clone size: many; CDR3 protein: CASSISGNQNTEAFF
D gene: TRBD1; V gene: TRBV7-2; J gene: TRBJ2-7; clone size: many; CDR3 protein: CASSFDRTGGSEQYF
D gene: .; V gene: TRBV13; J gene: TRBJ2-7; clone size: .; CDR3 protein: CASSLNRIGEQYF
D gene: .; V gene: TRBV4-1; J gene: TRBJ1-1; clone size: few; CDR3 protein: CASSQNKMGTNEAFF
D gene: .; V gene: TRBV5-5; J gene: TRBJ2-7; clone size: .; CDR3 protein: CASSFVYEVKNYEQYF
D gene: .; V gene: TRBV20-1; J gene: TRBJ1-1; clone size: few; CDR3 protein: CSAALGHLMNTEAFF
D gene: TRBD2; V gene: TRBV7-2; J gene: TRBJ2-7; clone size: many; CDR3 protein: CASSLGLAGLLAYEQYF
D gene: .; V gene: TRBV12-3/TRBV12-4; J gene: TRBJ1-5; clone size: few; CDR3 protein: CASRKHGSNQPQHF
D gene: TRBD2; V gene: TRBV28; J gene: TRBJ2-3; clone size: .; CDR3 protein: CASSPAWGGSTDTQYF
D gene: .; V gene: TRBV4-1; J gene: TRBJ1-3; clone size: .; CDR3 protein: CASSQVRGARGNTIYF
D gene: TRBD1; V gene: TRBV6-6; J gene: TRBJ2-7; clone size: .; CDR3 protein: CASSYKGLDRYFPYEQYF
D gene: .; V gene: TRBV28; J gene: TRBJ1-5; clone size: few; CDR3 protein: CASSPQRVETNQPQHF
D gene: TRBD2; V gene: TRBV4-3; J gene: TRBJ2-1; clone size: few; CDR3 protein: CASSQELTGAGGPYEQFF
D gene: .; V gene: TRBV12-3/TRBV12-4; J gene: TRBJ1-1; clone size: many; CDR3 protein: CASSRGVMNTEAFF